This T cell receptor beta chain was identified in a study of blood T cells in healthy people across ages. Through a sample-barcoded 5' primer and a J-beta primer mix, a second PCR was run for roughly 7 to 11 cycles. A single record per CDR3 protein comes from TCRdb applying MiXCR to the 5' RACE reads. Among around 520,000 distinct CDR3 sequences listed, about 27% were seen once. General study findings and limits: When one million T cells were used, diversity estimates were thought to be underestimates.

Trimming cost V 0 bases and J 2 bases, with 11 bases left between them. The CDR3 spans 16 residues. Germline V gene sequence: CDR1 SGHRS, CDR2 YFSETQ. This clonotype was counted only a few times. Its antigen remains unidentified. These data were likewise used in another study, on T cells of mothers and their children. Per that study: Unrelated pairs and related pairs have their TCR recombination output shaped similarly by thymic selection.

The clonotype originates from a boy between 2 and 10 years old in good health. The V and J genes are TRBV5-1 and TRBJ2-2; tentative D call: TRBD1 (6 bases). Sequenced input: blood. The DNA for the CDR3 is TGCGCCAGCAGCTTGGCCGGGACATCTAACACCGGGGAGCTGTTTTTT. This sequence encodes CASSLAGTSNTGELFF.